Below are 20 T cell receptor beta chains sequenced from a single sample in a study of OX40 agonist ivuxolimab in advanced cancers. Library prep was done by the immunoSEQ multiplex PCR assay. Here the immuneACCESS table is served through TCRdb, limited to in-frame sequences with V and J called. Missing clones are a known gap in these copies; in checked studies unresolved V genes cover under half, and the rest lacks a known reason. Recorded for this sample are about 17,000 clones; more than 70% of them occurred a single time. Over 25% of the sample is in the top ten clones. The source was CD4+ or CD8+ T cells sorted from blood, collected in a trial of the OX40 agonist ivuxolimab. The receptors were sampled from an adult with an advanced solid tumor such as melanoma, head and neck, liver or kidney cancer.

This clone was seen a few times. Here the CDR3 reads CAWSGAFRDSSEEQYF. DNA of the CDR3: TGTGCCTGGAGTGGGGCCTTCCGGGACAGTTCGGAAGAGCAGTACTTC. This chain joins TRBV30 and TRBJ2-7; 7 bases are shared with TRBD1. Germline loops: CDR1 GTSNPN, CDR2 SVGIG (reference sequence). This CDR3 is 16 amino acids long. Trimming cost V 1 base and J 7 bases; bases outside gene matches: 16.

This clone has a handful of counts. V and J are TRBV6-6 and TRBJ1-1; 9 nucleotides agree with TRBD1. There are 14 residues in the CDR3. Germline CDR1 MNHNY, CDR2 SVGAGI (reference sequence). V gave up 7 bases and J gave up 3 bases; unmatched junction bases: 6. The CDR3 spells CASTQGAPYTEAFF. In DNA form, the CDR3 reads TGTGCCAGCACACAGGGGGCTCCTTACACTGAAGCTTTCTTT.

The rearrangement links TRBV7-8 to TRBJ2-3, with TRBD2 identical over 9 bases. This CDR3 is 14 amino acids long. Germline loops: CDR1 SGHVS, CDR2 FQNEAQ. With 5 bases clipped from V and 4 bases from J, the junction kept 4 bases outside the gene matches. CDR3 residues: CASSASGISDTQYF. The CDR3 DNA follows: TGTGCCAGCAGCGCTAGCGGGATCTCAGATACGCAGTATTTT.

CDR3 DNA: TGTGCCAGCAGTCCCACAGGGGCCACTGGAAACACCATATATTTT. It encodes CASSPTGATGNTIYF. The gene calls are TRBV11-2 and TRBJ1-3; 7 bases align to TRBD1. V gave up 6 bases and J gave up 2 bases; unmatched junction bases: 7. This CDR3 has 15 residues. CDR1 is SGHAT and CDR2 is FQNNGV in the germline V gene.

This clone was detected once. The chain recombines TRBV10-3 with TRBJ2-1; D possibly uses TRBD1 or TRBD2 (5 bases each). The V gene's germline CDR1 is ENHRY and CDR2 SYGVKD. CDR3 length: 17 residues. Trimming stripped 4 bases from V and 8 bases from J, with 24 bases between. CDR3 DNA sequence: TGTGCCATCAGTGGGGACGGGCGGACGAGTCTTGGAGATGAGCAGTTCTTC. Amino acid sequence: CAISGDGRTSLGDEQFF.

The V and J genes are TRBV19 and TRBJ2-7; TRBD2 agrees at 7 bases. Germline CDR1 is LNHDA and CDR2 is SQIVND (reference sequence). This CDR3 contains 14 residues. With V trimmed by 2 bases and J by 3 bases, 4 bases remained unmatched. DNA for the CDR3: TGTGCCAGTAGTATAACTAGCGCCGACTACGAGCAGTACTTC. Its translation: CASSITSADYEQYF.

In regard to this clone: Just one base apart from a much larger clone, this may be a read error. The chain has TRBV2 and TRBJ2-1; 8 nucleotides match TRBD2. CDR3 length equals 15 residues. Per germline, CDR1 SNHLY and CDR2 FYNNEI. The CDR3 nucleotides read TGTGCCAGCAGTTTTACTAGCGGTCCCTACAATGAGCAGCTCTTC. Protein: CASSFTSGPYNEQLF.

This clone turned up a few times. The chain joins TRBV10-3 to TRBJ2-2, with D perhaps assigned TRBD1 or TRBD2 (5 bases each). The CDR3 loop spans 12 amino acids. Germline CDR1 ENHRY, CDR2 SYGVKD. The V end lost 4 bases, the J end lost 7 bases, and 7 bases lay between the germline ends. CDR3 amino acids: CAISVGGGELFF. The CDR3 DNA is TGTGCCATCAGTGTTGGGGGCGGGGAGCTGTTTTTT.

The chain recombines TRBV19 with TRBJ2-6, with TRBD1 matching over 11 bases. CDR3 length: 18 residues. CDR1 and CDR2 (germline): LNHDA, SQIVND (reference sequence). V trimming: 7 bases; J trimming: 3 bases; junction bases outside the gene matches: 11. Written as DNA, the CDR3 is TGTGCCAGTACCACAATGGGACAGGGGGGTCTTGGGGCCAACGTCCTGACTTTC. Encoded protein: CASTTMGQGGLGANVLTF.

This chain uses TRBV28 with TRBJ1-5; TRBD1 is a possible D gene (5 bases). Trimming cost V 5 bases and J 3 bases, with 14 bases left between them. This CDR3 region has 15 residues. From germline, CDR1 is MDHEN and CDR2 SYDVKM. CDR3 sequence: CASSDPGDLNQPQHF. The CDR3 bases are TGTGCCAGCAGTGACCCGGGGGACCTCAATCAGCCCCAGCATTTT.

The V and J genes are TRBV7-6 and TRBJ1-4, with D unclear. The V end lost 3 bases, the J end lost 8 bases, and 16 bases lay between the germline ends. This CDR3 contains 15 residues. Germline-derived CDR1 and CDR2 are SGHVS and FNYEAQ. The CDR3, as DNA: TGTGCCAGCAGCTTGGCCGCGACGTGGGCAGAAAAACTGTTTTTT. It specifies CASSLAATWAEKLFF.

J is TRBJ2-3 and V is TRBV7-3; 14 bases are a match to TRBD2. Germline V CDR1 and CDR2: SGHTA, FQGTGA. With V trimmed by 3 bases and J by 7 bases, 12 bases remained unmatched. The CDR3 runs to 18 residues. CDR3 sequence: CASSFGPGTSGRKNTQYF. DNA for the CDR3: TGTGCCAGCAGCTTTGGGCCTGGGACTAGCGGGAGAAAGAATACGCAGTATTTT.

V and J are TRBV27 and TRBJ2-7, with D perhaps TRBD2 (5 bases). Trimming took off 5 bases at V and 6 bases at J, with 20 bases between the two ends. The germline V gene has CDR1 MNHEY and CDR2 SMNVEV (reference sequence). This CDR3 is 15 amino acids long. CDR3 sequence: CASSDLAGRRGEQYF. CDR3 nucleotides: TGTGCCAGCAGTGACCTGGCAGGCCGACGGGGCGAGCAGTACTTC.

The chain couples TRBV30 to TRBJ2-7; D uncertain. Trimming pared 1 base from V and 4 bases from J, leaving 11 bases between. CDR3 length: 13 amino acids. The germline CDR1 and CDR2 sequences are GTSNPN and SVGIG (reference sequence). DNA for the CDR3: TGTGCCTGGAGTGCACACCTCCTATACGAGCAGTACTTC. Its protein product is CAWSAHLLYEQYF.

The rearrangement links TRBV27 to TRBJ1-5; TRBD1 aligns across 8 bases. The CDR3 has 14 amino acids. Looked up from germline, CDR1 is MNHEY and CDR2 is SMNVEV (reference sequence). With V trimmed by 6 bases and J by 2 bases, 3 bases remained unmatched. For the CDR3, the DNA is TGTGCCAGCAGCGACAGGGGAGGCAATCAGCCCCAGCATTTT. It translates to CASSDRGGNQPQHF.

The rearrangement joins TRBV7-9 to TRBJ2-6; 9 positions match TRBD1. V was pared by 7 bases and J by 4 bases, with 14 bases of the junction left unmatched. The germline gives CDR1 SEHNR, CDR2 FQNEAQ (reference sequence). This CDR3 contains 18 residues. DNA of the CDR3: TGTGCCAGCACCGGGGACAGGGCACACAAAAGGGGGGCCAACGTCCTGACTTTC. Translation gives CASTGDRAHKRGANVLTF.

This clone was recorded only once. The J gene is TRBJ1-1, the V gene TRBV5-4; D is unclear. Germline CDR1 and CDR2: SGHNT and YYREEE (reference sequence). V lost 5 bases and J lost 5, with 10 bases in between. The CDR3 totals 12 residues. CDR3 nucleotides: TGTGCCAGCAGTCGCAGATGGACTGAAGCTTTCTTT. Amino acid sequence: CASSRRWTEAFF.

This clone has more than one count but fewer than ten. The V and J genes are TRBV6-1 and TRBJ2-5; D unclear. From germline, CDR1 is MNHNS and CDR2 SASEGT. This CDR3 spans 14 amino acids. Trimming left V 6 bases short and J 4 bases short, with 15 bases between. CDR3: CASRPPIRRETQYF. The CDR3 DNA reads as TGTGCCAGCAGGCCCCCCATCAGGAGAGAGACCCAGTACTTC.

The chain combines TRBV6-5 with TRBJ2-2, with D unresolved. Trimming shortened V by 0 bases and J by 1 base, and 9 bases separated the two germline ends. Germline V gene sequence: CDR1 MNHEY, CDR2 SVGAGI. The CDR3 consists of 16 residues. As DNA, the CDR3 is TGTGCCAGCAGTTACTCGTTCACGGGGAACACCGGGGAGCTGTTTTTT. Its translation: CASSYSFTGNTGELFF.

This clone was seen a handful of times. The V gene is TRBV2, the J gene TRBJ1-1, with D unresolved. This CDR3 spans 13 amino acids. The germline V gene has CDR1 SNHLY and CDR2 FYNNEI. Trimming took off 8 bases at V and 0 bases at J, with 10 bases between the two ends. CDR3 nucleotides: TGTGCCAGCCAAGGCCTTATGAACACTGAAGCTTTCTTT. Translated: CASQGLMNTEAFF.